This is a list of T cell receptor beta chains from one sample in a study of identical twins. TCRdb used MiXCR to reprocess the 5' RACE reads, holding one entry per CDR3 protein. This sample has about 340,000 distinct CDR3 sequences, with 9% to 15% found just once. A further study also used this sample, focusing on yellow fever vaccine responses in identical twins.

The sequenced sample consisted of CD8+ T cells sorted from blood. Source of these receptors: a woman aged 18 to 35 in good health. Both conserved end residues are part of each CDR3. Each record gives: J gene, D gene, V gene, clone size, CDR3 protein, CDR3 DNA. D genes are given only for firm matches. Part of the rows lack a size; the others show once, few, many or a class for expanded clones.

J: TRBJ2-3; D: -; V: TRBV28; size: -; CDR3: CASSPRMTGRLADTQYF; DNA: TGTGCCAGCAGTCCCCGAATGACAGGGAGGTTGGCAGATACGCAGTATTTT
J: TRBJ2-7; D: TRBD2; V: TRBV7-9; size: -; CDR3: CASSRAGLAYEQYF; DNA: TGTGCCAGCAGTCGAGCGGGACTAGCCTACGAGCAGTACTTC
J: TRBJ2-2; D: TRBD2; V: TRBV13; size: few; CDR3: CASSDPLSGGRTGELFF; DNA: TGTGCCAGCAGCGACCCCCTTAGCGGGGGTAGAACCGGGGAGCTGTTTTTT
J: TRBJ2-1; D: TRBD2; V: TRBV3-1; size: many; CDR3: CASSPAGLAGFDEQFF; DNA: TGTGCCAGCAGCCCCGCCGGACTAGCGGGATTCGATGAGCAGTTCTTC
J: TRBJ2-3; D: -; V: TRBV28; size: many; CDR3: CASSLRGGADTQYF; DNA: TGTGCCAGCAGTTTGCGCGGAGGCGCAGATACGCAGTATTTT
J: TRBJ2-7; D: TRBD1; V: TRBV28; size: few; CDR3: CASYRDSESYEQYF; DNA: TGTGCCAGCTACCGGGACAGCGAATCCTACGAGCAGTACTTC
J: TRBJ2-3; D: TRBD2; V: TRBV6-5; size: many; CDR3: CASSYVGGKGADTQYF; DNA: TGTGCCAGCAGTTACGTGGGGGGGAAAGGCGCAGATACGCAGTATTTT
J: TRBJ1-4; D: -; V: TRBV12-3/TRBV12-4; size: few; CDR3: CAINQGEKLFF; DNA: TGTGCCATCAATCAGGGTGAAAAACTGTTTTTT
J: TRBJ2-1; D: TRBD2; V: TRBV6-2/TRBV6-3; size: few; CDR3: CASSPGLAHVEQFF; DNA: TGTGCCAGCAGTCCGGGACTAGCCCACGTTGAGCAGTTCTTC
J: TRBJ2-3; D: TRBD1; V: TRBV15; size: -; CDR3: CATSRGDRGYTDTQYF; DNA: TGTGCCACCAGCAGGGGGGACAGGGGGTATACAGATACGCAGTATTTT
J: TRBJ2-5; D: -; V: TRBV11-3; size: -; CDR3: CASSSATRQETQYF; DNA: TGTGCCAGCAGCTCGGCCACAAGACAAGAGACCCAGTACTTC
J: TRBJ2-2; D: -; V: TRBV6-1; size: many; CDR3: CASRGAGTPNTGELFF; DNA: TGTGCCAGCAGGGGGGCAGGGACCCCGAACACCGGGGAGCTGTTTTTT
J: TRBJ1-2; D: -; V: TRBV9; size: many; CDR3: CASTSGYTF; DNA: TGTGCCAGCACCTCAGGCTACACCTTC
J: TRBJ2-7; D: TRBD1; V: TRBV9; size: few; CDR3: CASSGDSGSYEQYF; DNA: TGTGCCAGCAGCGGGGACAGTGGCTCCTACGAGCAGTACTTC
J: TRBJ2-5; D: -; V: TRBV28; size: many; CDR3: CASSSNRETQYF; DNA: TGTGCCAGCAGTTCAAACCGAGAGACCCAGTACTTC
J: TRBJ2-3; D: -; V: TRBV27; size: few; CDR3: CASRERARDRTDTQYF; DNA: TGTGCCAGCCGAGAACGGGCAAGGGATCGCACAGATACGCAGTATTTT
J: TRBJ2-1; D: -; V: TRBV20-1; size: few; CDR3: CSAREADITSSYNEQFF; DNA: TGCAGTGCTAGAGAAGCCGACATTACTTCCTCCTACAATGAGCAGTTCTTC
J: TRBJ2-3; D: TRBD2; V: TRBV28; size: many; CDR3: CASSPHLIAGGSIRDTQYF; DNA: TGTGCCAGCAGTCCCCACCTGATAGCGGGAGGGAGCATAAGGGATACGCAGTATTTT
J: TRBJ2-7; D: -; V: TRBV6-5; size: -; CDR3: CASSYRRGTAEQYF; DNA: TGTGCCAGCAGTTATCGCCGCGGGACAGCCGAGCAGTACTTC
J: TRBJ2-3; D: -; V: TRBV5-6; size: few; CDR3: CASSLNEWTDTQYF; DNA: TGTGCCAGCAGCTTGAATGAATGGACAGATACGCAGTATTTT
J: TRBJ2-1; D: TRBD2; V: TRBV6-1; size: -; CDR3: CASSEVPSGPYNEQFF; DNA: TGTGCCAGCAGTGAAGTCCCTAGCGGTCCATACAATGAGCAGTTCTTC
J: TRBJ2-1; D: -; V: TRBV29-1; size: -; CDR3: CSVEDGGADSYNEQFF; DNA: TGCAGCGTTGAAGATGGTGGGGCGGATTCCTACAATGAGCAGTTCTTC
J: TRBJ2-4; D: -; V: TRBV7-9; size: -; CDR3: CASSLVLSSLAKNIQYF; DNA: TGTGCCAGCAGCTTAGTTCTATCCAGTCTAGCCAAAAACATTCAGTACTTC
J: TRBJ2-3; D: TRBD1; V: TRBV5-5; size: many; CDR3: CASTPDRVITDTQYF; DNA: TGTGCCAGCACCCCGGACAGGGTGATCACAGATACGCAGTATTTT
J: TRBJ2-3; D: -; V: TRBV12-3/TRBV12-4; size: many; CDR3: CASSVSGTTDTQYF; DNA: TGTGCCAGCAGCGTTAGCGGAACCACAGATACGCAGTATTTT
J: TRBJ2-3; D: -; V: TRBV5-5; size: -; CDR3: CASSLPRTSTDTQYF; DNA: TGTGCCAGCAGCTTGCCTCGAACTAGCACAGATACGCAGTATTTT
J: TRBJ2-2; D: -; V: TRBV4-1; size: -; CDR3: CASSQESRWGTWTGELFF; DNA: TGCGCCAGCAGCCAAGAATCGCGTTGGGGTACGTGGACCGGGGAGCTGTTTTTT
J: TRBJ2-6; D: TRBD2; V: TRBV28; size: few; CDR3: CASSRDYGGANVLTF; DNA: TGTGCCAGCAGTCGGGACTATGGAGGGGCCAACGTCCTGACTTTC
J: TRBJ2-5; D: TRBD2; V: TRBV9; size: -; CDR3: CASSTAGGGQETQYF; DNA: TGTGCCAGCAGCACCGCGGGGGGCGGACAAGAGACCCAGTACTTC
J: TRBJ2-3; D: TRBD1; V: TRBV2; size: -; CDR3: CASSEALRSVGGPDTRYF; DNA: TGTGCCAGCAGTGAAGCGCTTCGGTCCGTAGGGGGCCCAGATACGCGGTATTTT
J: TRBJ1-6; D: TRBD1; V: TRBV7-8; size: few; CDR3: CASRRDRGYNSPLHF; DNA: TGTGCCAGCAGGAGGGACAGAGGGTATAATTCACCCCTCCACTTT
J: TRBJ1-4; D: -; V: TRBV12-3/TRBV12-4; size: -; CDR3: CASSLGPAAGKLFF; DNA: TGTGCCAGCAGTTTAGGACCAGCGGCGGGAAAACTGTTTTTT
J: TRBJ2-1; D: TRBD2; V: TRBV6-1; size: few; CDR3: CASTLAGGSNEQFF; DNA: TGTGCCAGCACCCTAGCGGGGGGGTCCAATGAGCAGTTCTTC
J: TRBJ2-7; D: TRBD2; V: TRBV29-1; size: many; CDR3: CSYSGGRSYEQYF; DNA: TGCAGTTATTCGGGAGGGCGGTCCTACGAGCAGTACTTC
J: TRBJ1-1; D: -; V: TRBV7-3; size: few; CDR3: CASIQSSVEGLSTEAFF; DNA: TGTGCCAGCATCCAAAGTTCGGTGGAGGGGCTGAGCACTGAAGCTTTCTTT
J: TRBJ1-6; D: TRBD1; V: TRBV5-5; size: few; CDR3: CASSEGTGYSPLHF; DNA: TGTGCCAGCAGCGAAGGGACAGGGTATTCACCCCTCCACTTT
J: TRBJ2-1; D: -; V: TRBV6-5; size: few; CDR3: CASSYWFERSGYEQFF; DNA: TGTGCCAGCAGTTACTGGTTTGAGCGATCCGGATATGAGCAGTTCTTC